The source of this T cell receptor beta chain is a study of T cell repertoires in cytomegalovirus infection. Study overall: Recently identified HLA-C-restricted CMV epitopes were used, and well-studied HLA-B-restricted CMV epitopes were used as well. Shared public TCR beta signatures pointed to both CMV infection and a matching HLA type.

TCRdb itself ran the reads through MiXCR, one entry per CDR3 protein. Altogether about 280,000 distinct CDR3 sequences are present, 22% being singletons, with the ten largest covering 15% to 20%. In this sample, this clonotype turned up a few times. The antigen is not known. Germline lookup yields CDR1 MDHEN and CDR2 SYDVKM. V was pared by 4 bases and J by 8 bases, with 20 bases between. This CDR3 comprises 15 residues. The sequence derives from a human donor in good health (CMV status not recorded). Some clones in this sample may be carry-over from other donors' samples. The chain couples TRBV28 to TRBJ1-2; D remains ambiguous. The sample consisted of cultured PBMCs, taken from culture after CMV antigen stimulation. In DNA, the CDR3 is TGTGCCAGCAGTTCCGACGATAGACTTATAGGGGGCTACACCTTC. Its translation is CASSSDDRLIGGYTF.